The rows below give T cell receptor beta chains drawn from one sample of a study of T cell responses to AZD1222 COVID-19 vaccine. Sequenced by immunoSEQ multiplex PCR; TCRdb stores in-frame clones only, minus some. The sample carries about 120,000 clones, around 84% recorded once. The material was peripheral blood, obtained 28 days after the second AZD1222 dose. Every receptor here comes from an adult who received the AZD1222 COVID-19 vaccine. Both conserved end residues are part of each CDR3. A D gene is named only where the DNA matches it firmly. Size is stated for part of the rows, as once, few or many counts, or as a class when the clone is expanded.

cdr3_nt | cdr3_aa | j_call | d_call | v_call | clone_size
TGTGCCAGCAACGTAGGAACAGTGCGGGGCTATGGCTACACCTTC | CASNVGTVRGYGYTF | TRBJ1-2 | NA | TRBV5-5 | NA
TGTGCCAGCTCACAAGAGGGACTCCGTGAAAAACTGTTTTTT | CASSQEGLREKLFF | TRBJ1-4 | NA | TRBV18 | NA
TGTGCCAGCAGCTCAAGAGGTCGCCAGCCCCAGCATTTT | CASSSRGRQPQHF | TRBJ1-5 | NA | TRBV9 | NA
TGTGCCAGCTCATCGAGACCACTCGACGGGGCCAACGTCCTGACTTTC | CASSSRPLDGANVLTF | TRBJ2-6 | NA | TRBV18 | NA
TGTGCCAGCAGCCAATCTGGCCAGGCTTTCGCCTACGAGCAGTACTTC | CASSQSGQAFAYEQYF | TRBJ2-7 | NA | TRBV16 | NA
TGCAGCGGGGGACTAGCGGGAGGCGAGACCCAGTACTTC | CSGGLAGGETQYF | TRBJ2-5 | TRBD2 | TRBV29-1 | NA
TGTGCCAGCAGCAACTTCAGGGGGCCCACGAGGCAATCGAGGACTGAAGCTTTCTTT | CASSNFRGPTRQSRTEAFF | TRBJ1-1 | NA | TRBV21-1 | NA
TGTGCCAGCAGCCCCGCGAGATTGGGCGAGCAGTACTTC | CASSPARLGEQYF | TRBJ2-7 | NA | TRBV9 | once
TGTGCCAGCAGCGACCTGTGGGAAGGAGAAGCTTTCTTT | CASSDLWEGEAFF | TRBJ1-1 | NA | TRBV12-3/TRBV12-4 | NA
TGCGCCAGCAGCTACCGGGACCTCAGGGGCACTGAAGCTTTCTTT | CASSYRDLRGTEAFF | TRBJ1-1 | NA | TRBV4-1 | NA
TGTGCCAGCAGCTTGGCGGGGACAGGGGCCTACGAGCAGTACTTC | CASSLAGTGAYEQYF | TRBJ2-7 | TRBD1 | TRBV5-5 | once
TGTGCCAGTAGTATCGAGACCTATGGCAATCAGCCCCAGCATTTT | CASSIETYGNQPQHF | TRBJ1-5 | NA | TRBV19 | NA
TGTGCCAGCAGCTTGTTACAGACAGGGGGGAATGAAAAACTGTTTTTT | CASSLLQTGGNEKLFF | TRBJ1-4 | TRBD1 | TRBV7-9 | NA
TGCGCCAGCAGTGACTGGGACACCAGCTACGAGCAGTACTTC | CASSDWDTSYEQYF | TRBJ2-7 | NA | TRBV10-1 | few
TGTGCCAGCAGTTCGGATCAGAGCACTGAAGCTTTCTTT | CASSSDQSTEAFF | TRBJ1-1 | NA | TRBV7-9 | NA
TGTGCCAGCAGCTTGACTAGCGGGAGGCATACGCAGTATTTT | CASSLTSGRHTQYF | TRBJ2-3 | TRBD2 | TRBV7-9 | NA
TGTGCCAGCAGCCCCGGGACAGGGAATCTATACGCTGAAGCTTTCTTT | CASSPGTGNLYAEAFF | TRBJ1-1 | TRBD1 | TRBV5-5 | NA
TGTGCCAGCAGTCCTAACTCTGGAAACACCATATATTTT | CASSPNSGNTIYF | TRBJ1-3 | NA | TRBV5-4 | once
TGTGCCAGCAGCCGGGACAGTCTGAGAAACACCATATATTTT | CASSRDSLRNTIYF | TRBJ1-3 | TRBD1 | TRBV5-4 | NA
TGCGCCAGCAGCCAAGCCGTCCCGGGACAGGGCGGGAATGAGCAGTTCTTC | CASSQAVPGQGGNEQFF | TRBJ2-1 | TRBD1 | TRBV4-3 | NA
TGTGCCAGCAGTGATGGTCAGCCCCAGCATTTT | CASSDGQPQHF | TRBJ1-5 | NA | TRBV2 | once
TGTGCCAGCAGCTTAGCTAGCGGGGGTCGCTCCTACAATGAGCAGTTCTTC | CASSLASGGRSYNEQFF | TRBJ2-1 | TRBD2 | TRBV7-6 | NA
TGTGCCAGAAGGGATGGACAGCCGCAAAACATTCAGTACTTC | CARRDGQPQNIQYF | TRBJ2-4 | NA | TRBV5-3 | NA
TGTGCCAGCAGTTACGACCTTAGCAATCAGCCCCAGCATTTT | CASSYDLSNQPQHF | TRBJ1-5 | NA | TRBV6-6 | NA
TGTGCCAGCAGTTTTGGACCGTCCAATGAGCAGTTCTTC | CASSFGPSNEQFF | TRBJ2-1 | NA | TRBV27 | once
TGTGCCAGCAGCGTAGGCCCAGCGGGGGGGGCAGAGACCCAGTACTTC | CASSVGPAGGAETQYF | TRBJ2-5 | TRBD2 | TRBV9 | NA
TGTGCCAGCAGTTTATCAGGCGGGAGAGCCTACGAGCAGTACTTC | CASSLSGGRAYEQYF | TRBJ2-7 | TRBD2 | TRBV27 | NA
TGTGCCAGCAACGGGCAGGCAAGCTCCTACGAGCAGTACTTC | CASNGQASSYEQYF | TRBJ2-7 | NA | TRBV28 | NA
TGTGCCAGCAGGGACAGGGGAGTATTGTATTTT | CASRDRGVLYF | TRBJ2-3 | TRBD1 | TRBV25-1 | NA
TGCAGCGTTGGACAGGGGGTCAATCAGCCCCAGCATTTT | CSVGQGVNQPQHF | TRBJ1-5 | TRBD1 | TRBV29-1 | NA
TGCGCCAGCAGCTTGGGGGCTATGCAGAACACCGGGGAGCTGTTTTTT | CASSLGAMQNTGELFF | TRBJ2-2 | NA | TRBV5-1 | NA
TGCGCCAGCAGCTTGGGTCAGGTCACAGATACGCAGTATTTT | CASSLGQVTDTQYF | TRBJ2-3 | NA | TRBV5-1 | NA
TGTGCCAGCAGCCAGGGACTAGCGGGAGTATCGAACACCGGGGAGCTGTTTTTT | CASSQGLAGVSNTGELFF | TRBJ2-2 | TRBD2 | TRBV3-1/TRBV3-2 | NA
TGTGCCAGCAGTGGCGTCCGAGCGCCCTCACCGTATGGCTACACCTTC | CASSGVRAPSPYGYTF | TRBJ1-2 | NA | TRBV6-1 | few
TGTGCCAGCAGTTATGACGGGGGCAGAGTTTCACCCCTCCACTTT | CASSYDGGRVSPLHF | TRBJ1-6 | NA | TRBV6-5 | NA
TGTGCCAGCAGCGCCGGGACTAGAAGTGGAAATGAGCAGTTCTTC | CASSAGTRSGNEQFF | TRBJ2-1 | TRBD2 | TRBV9 | few
TGCGCCAGCAGCTCCTTGGGACTAGCGGGAGGGAGGACCGGGGAGCTGTTTTTT | CASSSLGLAGGRTGELFF | TRBJ2-2 | TRBD2 | TRBV4-1 | NA
TGTGCCAGCAGGGCCGGGACAGGGCCCAACACTGAAGCTTTCTTT | CASRAGTGPNTEAFF | TRBJ1-1 | TRBD1 | TRBV6-4 | once
TGTGCCAGCAGCCTCTCCGGGACTAACACCGGGGAGCTGTTTTTT | CASSLSGTNTGELFF | TRBJ2-2 | NA | TRBV4-2 | few
TGTGCCAGCAGCGACTCTAGCGGAGGGGTTCTGGCGAACAATGAGCAGTTCTTC | CASSDSSGGVLANNEQFF | TRBJ2-1 | TRBD2 | TRBV11-2 | NA
TGTGCCAGCAGCTTGGGCAGGGGGCGAACCTACGAGCAGTACTTC | CASSLGRGRTYEQYF | TRBJ2-7 | TRBD1 | TRBV5-4 | NA
TGTGCCAGCAGCTTAGCGATCGGATCCCACAATGAGCAGTTCTTC | CASSLAIGSHNEQFF | TRBJ2-1 | NA | TRBV7-2 | NA
TGTGCCAGCAGTGACATCCTGGACACTGAAGCTTTCTTT | CASSDILDTEAFF | TRBJ1-1 | NA | TRBV6-1 | NA